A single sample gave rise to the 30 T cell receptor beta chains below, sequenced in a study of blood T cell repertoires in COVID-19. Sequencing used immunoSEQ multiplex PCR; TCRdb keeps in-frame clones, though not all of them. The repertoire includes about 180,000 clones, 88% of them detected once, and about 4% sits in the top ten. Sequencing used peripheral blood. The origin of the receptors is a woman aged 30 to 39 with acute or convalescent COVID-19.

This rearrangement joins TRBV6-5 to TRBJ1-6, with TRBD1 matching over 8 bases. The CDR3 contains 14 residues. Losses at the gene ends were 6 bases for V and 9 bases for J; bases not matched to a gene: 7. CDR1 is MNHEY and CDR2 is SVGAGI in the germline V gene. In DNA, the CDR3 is TGTGCCAGCAGGCCGGACAGGGACGGTTCACCCCTCCACTTT. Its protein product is CASRPDRDGSPLHF.

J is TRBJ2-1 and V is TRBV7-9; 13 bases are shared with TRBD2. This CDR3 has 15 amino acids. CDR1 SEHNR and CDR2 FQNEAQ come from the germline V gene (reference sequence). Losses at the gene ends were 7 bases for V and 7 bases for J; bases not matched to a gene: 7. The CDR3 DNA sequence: TGTGCCAGCAACCGGGGACTAGCGGGACGGAATGAGCAGTTCTTC. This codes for CASNRGLAGRNEQFF.

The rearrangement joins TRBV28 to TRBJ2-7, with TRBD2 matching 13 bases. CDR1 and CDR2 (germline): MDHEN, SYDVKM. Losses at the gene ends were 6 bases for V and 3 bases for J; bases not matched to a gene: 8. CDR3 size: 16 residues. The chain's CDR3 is CASRLAGGPMGYEQYF. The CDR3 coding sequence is TGTGCCAGCAGACTAGCGGGAGGGCCGATGGGCTACGAGCAGTACTTC.

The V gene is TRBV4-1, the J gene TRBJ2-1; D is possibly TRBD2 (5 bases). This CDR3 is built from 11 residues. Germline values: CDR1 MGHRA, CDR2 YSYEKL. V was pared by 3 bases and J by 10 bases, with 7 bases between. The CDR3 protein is CASSHRGEQFF. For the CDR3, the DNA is TGCGCCAGCAGCCACCGGGGAGAGCAGTTCTTC.

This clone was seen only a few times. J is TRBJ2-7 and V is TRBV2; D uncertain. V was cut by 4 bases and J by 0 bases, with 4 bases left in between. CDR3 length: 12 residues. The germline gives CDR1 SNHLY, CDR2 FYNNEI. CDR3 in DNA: TGTGCCAGCAGTGTGTACTCCTACGAGCAGTACTTC. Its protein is CASSVYSYEQYF.

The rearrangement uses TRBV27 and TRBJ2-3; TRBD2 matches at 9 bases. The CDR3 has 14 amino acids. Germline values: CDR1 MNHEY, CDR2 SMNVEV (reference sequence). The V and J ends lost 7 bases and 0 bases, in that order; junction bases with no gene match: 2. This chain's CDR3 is CASMLAGSTDTQYF. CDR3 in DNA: TGTGCCAGCATGCTAGCGGGAAGCACAGATACGCAGTATTTT.

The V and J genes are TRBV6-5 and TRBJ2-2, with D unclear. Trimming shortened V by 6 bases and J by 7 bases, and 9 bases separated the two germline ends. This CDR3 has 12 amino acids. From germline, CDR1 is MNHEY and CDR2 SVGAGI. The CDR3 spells CASRLSGGELFF. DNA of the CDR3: TGTGCCAGCAGGCTAAGTGGCGGGGAGCTGTTTTTT.

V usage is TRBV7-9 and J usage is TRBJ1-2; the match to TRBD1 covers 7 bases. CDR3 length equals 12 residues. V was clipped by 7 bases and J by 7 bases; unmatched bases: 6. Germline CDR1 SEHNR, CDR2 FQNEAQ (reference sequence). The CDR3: CASMTGFGGYTF. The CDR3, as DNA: TGTGCCAGCATGACAGGGTTCGGTGGCTACACCTTC.

CDR3 DNA: TGCAGTGCTAGTCGACTGACCAATGAGCAGTTCTTC. It is translated as CSASRLTNEQFF. The rearrangement links TRBV20-1 to TRBJ2-1; no clear D gene. The V gene's germline CDR1 is DFQATT and CDR2 SNEGSKA (reference sequence). The V and J ends lost 3 bases and 6 bases respectively, with 9 bases between them. The CDR3 length is 12 residues.

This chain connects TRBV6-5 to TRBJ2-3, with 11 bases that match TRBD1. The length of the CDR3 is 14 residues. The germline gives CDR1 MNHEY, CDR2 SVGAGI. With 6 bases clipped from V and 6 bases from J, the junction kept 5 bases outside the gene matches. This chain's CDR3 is CASSEDRGLDTQYF. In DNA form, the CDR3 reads TGTGCCAGCAGCGAGGACAGGGGGCTGGATACGCAGTATTTT.

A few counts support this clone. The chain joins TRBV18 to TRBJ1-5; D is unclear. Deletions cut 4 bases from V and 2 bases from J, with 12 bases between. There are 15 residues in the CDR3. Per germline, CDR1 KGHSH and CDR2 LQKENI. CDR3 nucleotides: TGTGCCAGCTCACTTACAAATGGTGGCAATCAGCCCCAGCATTTT. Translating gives CASSLTNGGNQPQHF.

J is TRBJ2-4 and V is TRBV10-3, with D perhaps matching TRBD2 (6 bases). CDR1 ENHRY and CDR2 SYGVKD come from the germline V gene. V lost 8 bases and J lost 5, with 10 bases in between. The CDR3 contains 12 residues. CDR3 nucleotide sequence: TGTGCCATCGGGGAGGCAGAAAACATTCAGTACTTC. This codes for CAIGEAENIQYF.

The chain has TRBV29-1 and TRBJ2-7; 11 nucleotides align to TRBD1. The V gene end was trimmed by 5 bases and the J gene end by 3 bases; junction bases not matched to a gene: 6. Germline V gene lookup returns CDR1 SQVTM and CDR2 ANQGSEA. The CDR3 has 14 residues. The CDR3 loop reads CSVTPGTGGYEQYF. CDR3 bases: TGCAGCGTTACCCCCGGGACAGGGGGCTACGAGCAGTACTTC.

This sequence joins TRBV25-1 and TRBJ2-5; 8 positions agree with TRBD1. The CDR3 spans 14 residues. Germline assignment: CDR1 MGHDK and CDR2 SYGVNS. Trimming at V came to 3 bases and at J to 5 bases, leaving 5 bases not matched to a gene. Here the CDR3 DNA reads TGTGCCAGCAGTGATGACAGGGGTCAGGAGACCCAGTACTTC. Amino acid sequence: CASSDDRGQETQYF.

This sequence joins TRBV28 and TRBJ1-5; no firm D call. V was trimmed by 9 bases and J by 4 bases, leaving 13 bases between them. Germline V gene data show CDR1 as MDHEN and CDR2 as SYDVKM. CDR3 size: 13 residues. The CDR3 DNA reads TGTGCCAGTTCGGTCGGAGCAAATCAGCCCCAGCATTTT. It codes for CASSVGANQPQHF.

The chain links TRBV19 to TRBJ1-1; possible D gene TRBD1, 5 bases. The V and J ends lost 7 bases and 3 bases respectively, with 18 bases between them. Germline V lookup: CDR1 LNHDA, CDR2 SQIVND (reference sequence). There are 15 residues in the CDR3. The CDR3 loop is CASTRLPTDHTEAFF. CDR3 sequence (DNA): TGTGCCAGTACCCGATTACCGACAGACCACACTGAAGCTTTCTTT.

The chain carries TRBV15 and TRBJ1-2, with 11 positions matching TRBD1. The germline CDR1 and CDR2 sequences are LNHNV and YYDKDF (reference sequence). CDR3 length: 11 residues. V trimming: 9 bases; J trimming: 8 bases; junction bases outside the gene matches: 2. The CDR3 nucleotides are TGTGCCACGGGACAGGGGGTCGGCTACACCTTC. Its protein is CATGQGVGYTF. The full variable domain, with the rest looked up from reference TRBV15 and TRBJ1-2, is DAMVIQNPRYQVTQFGKPVTLSCSQTLNHNVMYWYQQKSSQAPKLLFHYYDKDFNNEADTPDNFQSRRPNTSFCFLDIRSPGLGDTAMYLCATGQGVGYTFGSGTRLTVV.

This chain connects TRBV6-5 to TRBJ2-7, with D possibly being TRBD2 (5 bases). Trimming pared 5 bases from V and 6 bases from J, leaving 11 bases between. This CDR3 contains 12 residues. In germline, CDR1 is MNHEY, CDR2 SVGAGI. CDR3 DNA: TGTGCCAGCAGTATACCCCGGGGCGAGCAGTACTTC. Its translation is CASSIPRGEQYF.

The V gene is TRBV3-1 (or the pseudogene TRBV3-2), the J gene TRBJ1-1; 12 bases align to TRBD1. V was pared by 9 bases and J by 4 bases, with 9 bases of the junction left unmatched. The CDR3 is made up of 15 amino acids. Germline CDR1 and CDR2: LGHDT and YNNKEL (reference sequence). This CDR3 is CARGRDRGLGTEAFF. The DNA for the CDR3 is TGTGCCAGGGGCCGGGACAGGGGGCTAGGCACTGAAGCTTTCTTT.

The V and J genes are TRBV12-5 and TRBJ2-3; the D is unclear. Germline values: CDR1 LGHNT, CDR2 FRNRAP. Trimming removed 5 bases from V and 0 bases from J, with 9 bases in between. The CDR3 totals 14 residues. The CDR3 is CASGPSESTDTQYF. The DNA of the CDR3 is TGTGCTAGTGGTCCCAGCGAGAGCACAGATACGCAGTATTTT.

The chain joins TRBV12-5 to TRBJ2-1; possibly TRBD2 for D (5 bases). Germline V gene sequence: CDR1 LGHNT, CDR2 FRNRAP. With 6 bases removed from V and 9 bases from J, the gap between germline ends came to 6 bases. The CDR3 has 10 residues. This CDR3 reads CASGRGEQFF. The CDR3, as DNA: TGTGCTAGTGGCCGGGGTGAGCAGTTCTTC.

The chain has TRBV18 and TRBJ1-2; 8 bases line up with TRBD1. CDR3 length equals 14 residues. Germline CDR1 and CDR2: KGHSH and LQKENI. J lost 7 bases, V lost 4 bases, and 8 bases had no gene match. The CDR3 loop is CASSQDRDLSGYTF. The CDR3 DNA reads TGTGCCAGCTCACAGGACAGGGACTTAAGTGGCTACACCTTC.

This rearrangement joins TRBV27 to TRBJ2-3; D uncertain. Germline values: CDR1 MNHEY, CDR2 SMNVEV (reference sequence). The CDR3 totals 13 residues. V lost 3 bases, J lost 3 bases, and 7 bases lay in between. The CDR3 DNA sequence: TGTGCCAGCAGTTTCCTGTCTACAGATACGCAGTATTTT. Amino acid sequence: CASSFLSTDTQYF.

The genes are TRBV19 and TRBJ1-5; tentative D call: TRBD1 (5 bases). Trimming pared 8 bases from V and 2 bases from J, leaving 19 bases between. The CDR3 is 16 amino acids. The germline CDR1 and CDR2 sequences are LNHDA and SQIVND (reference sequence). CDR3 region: CASGHRNRGGNQPQHF. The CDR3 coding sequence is TGTGCCAGTGGTCACAGGAATCGGGGGGGCAATCAGCCCCAGCATTTT.

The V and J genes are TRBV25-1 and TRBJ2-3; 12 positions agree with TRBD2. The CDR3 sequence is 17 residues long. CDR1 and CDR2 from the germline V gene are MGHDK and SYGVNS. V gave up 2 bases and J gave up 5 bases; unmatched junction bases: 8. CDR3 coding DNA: TGTGCCAGCAGTGAAGTGCTACTAGCGGGAGGAAGAGATACGCAGTATTTT. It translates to CASSEVLLAGGRDTQYF.

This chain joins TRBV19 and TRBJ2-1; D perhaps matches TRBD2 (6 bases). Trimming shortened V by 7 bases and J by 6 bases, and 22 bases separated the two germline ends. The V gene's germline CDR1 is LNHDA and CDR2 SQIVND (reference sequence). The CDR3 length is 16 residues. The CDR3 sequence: CASTLTQGTFPNEQFF. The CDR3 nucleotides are TGTGCCAGTACCCTTACACAAGGGACTTTTCCCAATGAGCAGTTCTTC.

The CDR3 coding sequence is TGTGCCAGCAGAACGGCCTCAACTGGTGACTCCCCCGCTTCAAATGAGCAGTTCTTC. Translated, it gives CASRTASTGDSPASNEQFF. The gene calls are TRBV7-9 and TRBJ2-1, with D unclear. The CDR3 has 19 residues. The germline V and J ends were trimmed by 6 bases and 7 bases, with 31 bases remaining between them. Germline V gene sequence: CDR1 SEHNR, CDR2 FQNEAQ (reference sequence).

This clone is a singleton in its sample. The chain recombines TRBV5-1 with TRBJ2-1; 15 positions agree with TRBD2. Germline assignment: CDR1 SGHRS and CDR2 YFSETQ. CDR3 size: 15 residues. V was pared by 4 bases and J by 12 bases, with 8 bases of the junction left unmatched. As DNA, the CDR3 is TGCGCCAGCAGCCCAGGACTAGCGGGAGGGCTCCGGCAGTTCTTC. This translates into CASSPGLAGGLRQFF.

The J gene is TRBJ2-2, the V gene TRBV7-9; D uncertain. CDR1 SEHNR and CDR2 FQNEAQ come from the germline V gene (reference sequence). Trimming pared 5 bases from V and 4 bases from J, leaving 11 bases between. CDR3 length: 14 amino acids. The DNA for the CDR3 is TGTGCCAGCAGCCTGGTTCGTAGCACCGGGGAGCTGTTTTTT. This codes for CASSLVRSTGELFF.

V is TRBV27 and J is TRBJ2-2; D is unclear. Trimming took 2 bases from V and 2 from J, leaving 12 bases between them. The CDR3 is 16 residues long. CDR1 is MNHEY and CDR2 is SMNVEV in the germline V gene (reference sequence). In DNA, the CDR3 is TGTGCCAGCAGTTTAAGTCAGGTCGTTAACACCGGGGAGCTGTTTTTT. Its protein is CASSLSQVVNTGELFF.